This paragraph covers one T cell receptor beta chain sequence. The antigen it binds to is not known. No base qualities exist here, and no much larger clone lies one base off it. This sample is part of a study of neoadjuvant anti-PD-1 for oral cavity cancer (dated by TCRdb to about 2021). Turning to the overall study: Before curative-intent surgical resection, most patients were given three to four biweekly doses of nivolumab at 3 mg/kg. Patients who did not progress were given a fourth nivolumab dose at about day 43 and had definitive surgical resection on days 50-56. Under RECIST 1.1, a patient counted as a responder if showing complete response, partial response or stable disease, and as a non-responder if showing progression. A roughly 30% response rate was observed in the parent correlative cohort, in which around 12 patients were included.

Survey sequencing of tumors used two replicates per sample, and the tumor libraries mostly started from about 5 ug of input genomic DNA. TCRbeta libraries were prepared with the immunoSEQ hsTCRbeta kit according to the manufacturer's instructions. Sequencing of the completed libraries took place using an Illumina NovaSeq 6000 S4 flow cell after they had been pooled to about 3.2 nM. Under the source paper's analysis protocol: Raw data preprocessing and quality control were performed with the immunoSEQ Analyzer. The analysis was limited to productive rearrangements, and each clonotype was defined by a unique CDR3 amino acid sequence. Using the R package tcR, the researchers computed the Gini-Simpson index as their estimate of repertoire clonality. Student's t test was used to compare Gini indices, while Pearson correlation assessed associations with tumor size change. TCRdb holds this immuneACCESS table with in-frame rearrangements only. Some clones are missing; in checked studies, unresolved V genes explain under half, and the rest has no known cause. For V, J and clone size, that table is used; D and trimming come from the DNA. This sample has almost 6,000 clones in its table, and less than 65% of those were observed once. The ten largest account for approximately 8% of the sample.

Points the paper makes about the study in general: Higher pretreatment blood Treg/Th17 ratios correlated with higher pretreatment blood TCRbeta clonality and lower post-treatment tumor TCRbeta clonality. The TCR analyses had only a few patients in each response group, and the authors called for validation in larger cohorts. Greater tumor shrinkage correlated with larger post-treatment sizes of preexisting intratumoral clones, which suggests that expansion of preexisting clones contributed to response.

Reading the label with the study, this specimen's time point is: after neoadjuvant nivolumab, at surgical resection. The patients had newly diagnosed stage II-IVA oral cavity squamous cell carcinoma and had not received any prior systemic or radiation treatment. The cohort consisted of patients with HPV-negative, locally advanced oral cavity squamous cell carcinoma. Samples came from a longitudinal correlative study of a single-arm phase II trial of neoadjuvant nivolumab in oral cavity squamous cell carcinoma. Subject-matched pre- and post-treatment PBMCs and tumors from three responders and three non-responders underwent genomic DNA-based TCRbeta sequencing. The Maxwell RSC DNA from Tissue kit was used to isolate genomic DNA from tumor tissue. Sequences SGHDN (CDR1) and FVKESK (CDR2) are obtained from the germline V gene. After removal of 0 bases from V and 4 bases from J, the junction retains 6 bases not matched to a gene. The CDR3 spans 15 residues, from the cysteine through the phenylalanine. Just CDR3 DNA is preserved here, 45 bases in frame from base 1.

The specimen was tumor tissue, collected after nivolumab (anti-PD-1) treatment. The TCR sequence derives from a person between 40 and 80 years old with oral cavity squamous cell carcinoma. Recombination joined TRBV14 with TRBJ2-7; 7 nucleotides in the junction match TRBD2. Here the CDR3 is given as CASSQDGRGWYEQYF. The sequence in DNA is TGTGCCAGCAGCCAAGATGGGAGGGGTTGGTACGAGCAGTACTTC.